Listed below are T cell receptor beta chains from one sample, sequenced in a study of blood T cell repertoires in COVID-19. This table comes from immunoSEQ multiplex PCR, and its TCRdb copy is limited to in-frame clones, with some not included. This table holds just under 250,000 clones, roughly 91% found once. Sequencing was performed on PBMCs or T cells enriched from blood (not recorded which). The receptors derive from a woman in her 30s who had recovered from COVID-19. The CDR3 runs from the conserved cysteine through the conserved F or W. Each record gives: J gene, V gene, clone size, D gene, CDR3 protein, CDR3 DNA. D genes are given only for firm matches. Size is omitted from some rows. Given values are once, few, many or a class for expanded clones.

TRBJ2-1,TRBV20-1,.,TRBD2,CSASDPSGLSYNEQFF,TGCAGTGCTAGTGATCCTAGCGGCCTCTCCTACAATGAGCAGTTCTTC
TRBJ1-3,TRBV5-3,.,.,CARSPAGSWDFSGNTIYF,TGTGCCAGAAGTCCGGCGGGTTCGTGGGACTTCTCTGGAAACACCATATATTTT
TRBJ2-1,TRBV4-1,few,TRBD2,CASSQVRTSGSGDEQFF,TGCGCCAGCAGCCAAGTGCGGACTAGCGGGAGTGGGGATGAGCAGTTCTTC
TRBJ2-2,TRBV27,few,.,CASSLSAETYTGELFF,TGTGCCAGCAGTTTATCGGCAGAGACATACACCGGGGAGCTGTTTTTT
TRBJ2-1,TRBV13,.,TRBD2,CASSFPSGSSYNEQFF,TGTGCCAGCAGCTTCCCTAGCGGGAGCTCCTACAATGAGCAGTTCTTC
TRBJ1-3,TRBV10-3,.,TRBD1,CAISESGAGGSGNTIYF,TGTGCCATCAGTGAGTCTGGGGCAGGGGGTTCTGGAAACACCATATATTTT
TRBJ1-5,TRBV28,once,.,CASSSLGSQPQHF,TGTGCCAGCAGTTCGTTAGGGAGCCAGCCCCAGCATTTT
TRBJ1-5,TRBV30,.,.,CAWSVLVGGRQPQHF,TGTGCCTGGAGTGTACTTGTAGGGGGAAGACAGCCCCAGCATTTT
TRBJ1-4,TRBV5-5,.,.,CASSPRGSTNEKLFF,TGTGCCAGCAGCCCCCGGGGATCAACTAATGAAAAACTGTTTTTT
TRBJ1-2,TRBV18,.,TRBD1,CASSQDRDRHYGYTF,TGTGCCAGCTCGCAAGACCGGGACAGACACTATGGCTACACCTTC
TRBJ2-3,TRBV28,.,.,CASTGAVRDTQYF,TGTGCCAGCACAGGGGCGGTCAGAGATACGCAGTATTTT
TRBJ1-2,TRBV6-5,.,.,CASRSTAYGYTF,TGTGCCAGCAGAAGTACAGCCTATGGCTACACCTTC
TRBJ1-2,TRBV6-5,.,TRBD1,CASSYGGGYGGYTF,TGTGCCAGCAGTTACGGAGGGGGCTACGGTGGCTACACCTTC
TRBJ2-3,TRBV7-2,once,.,CASSKAGRRTTDTQYF,TGTGCCAGCAGCAAGGCGGGAAGGCGGACCACAGATACGCAGTATTTT
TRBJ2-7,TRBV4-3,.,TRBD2,CASSHVRGAGGAYEQYF,TGCGCCAGCAGCCACGTTCGGGGAGCGGGAGGGGCGTACGAGCAGTACTTC
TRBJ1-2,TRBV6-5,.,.,CASSYRVNYGYTF,TGTGCCAGCAGTTACCGGGTCAACTATGGCTACACCTTC
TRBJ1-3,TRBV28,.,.,CASSLGQDSGNTIYF,TGTGCCAGCAGCCTGGGCCAAGACTCTGGAAACACCATATATTTT
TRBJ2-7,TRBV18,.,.,CASSPPGGYEQYF,TGTGCCAGCTCACCACCAGGCGGCTACGAGCAGTACTTC
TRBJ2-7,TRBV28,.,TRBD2,CASSSPAGGFYEQYF,TGTGCCAGCAGTTCTCCCGCGGGAGGGTTTTACGAGCAGTACTTC
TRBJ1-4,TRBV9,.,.,CASSPRTNEKLFF,TGTGCCAGCAGCCCGCGGACTAATGAAAAACTGTTTTTT
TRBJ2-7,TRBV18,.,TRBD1,CASSPLDRGVNEQYF,TGTGCCAGCTCACCGTTGGACAGGGGGGTTAACGAGCAGTACTTC
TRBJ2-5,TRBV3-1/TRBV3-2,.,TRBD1,CASSHLRDRGLGETQYF,TGTGCCAGCAGCCACCTCCGGGACAGGGGATTGGGAGAGACCCAGTACTTC
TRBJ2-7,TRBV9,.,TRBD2,CASSAGTRAYEQYF,TGTGCCAGCAGCGCCGGGACTAGGGCCTACGAGCAGTACTTC
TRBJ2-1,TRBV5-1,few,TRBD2,CASSLRTSMGGDNEQFF,TGCGCCAGCAGCCTCAGGACTAGCATGGGAGGGGACAATGAGCAGTTCTTC
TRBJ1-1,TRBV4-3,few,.,CASSQGIGQQNTEAFF,TGCGCCAGCAGCCAAGGCATCGGACAGCAGAACACTGAAGCTTTCTTT
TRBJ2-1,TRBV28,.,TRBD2,CASRQVTSGSYNEQFF,TGTGCCAGCAGACAAGTGACTAGCGGGAGTTACAATGAGCAGTTCTTC
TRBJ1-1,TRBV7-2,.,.,CASSLSGGGVDTEAFF,TGTGCCAGCAGCTTATCGGGAGGGGGTGTGGACACTGAAGCTTTCTTT
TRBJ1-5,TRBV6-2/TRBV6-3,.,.,CASSYSPGGNQPQHF,TGTGCCAGCAGTTACTCGCCAGGGGGCAATCAGCCCCAGCATTTT
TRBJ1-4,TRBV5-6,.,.,CASSPSPTGLTNEKLFF,TGTGCCAGCAGCCCCTCTCCTACAGGGTTAACTAATGAAAAACTGTTTTTT
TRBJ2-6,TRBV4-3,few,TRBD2,CASSQVGGGWSWNPSGANVLTF,TGCGCCAGCAGCCAAGTGGGCGGGGGGTGGAGTTGGAACCCTTCTGGGGCCAACGTCCTGACTTTC
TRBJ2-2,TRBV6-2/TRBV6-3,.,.,CASSLAGTGELFF,TGTGCCAGCAGTTTGGCGGGCACCGGGGAGCTGTTTTTT
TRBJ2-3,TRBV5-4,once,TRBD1,CASSLGQGAITDTQYF,TGTGCCAGCAGCTTGGGGCAGGGGGCTATCACAGATACGCAGTATTTT
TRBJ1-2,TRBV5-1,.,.,CASSLAGDNYGYTF,TGCGCCAGCTCCTTAGCAGGGGACAACTATGGCTACACCTTC
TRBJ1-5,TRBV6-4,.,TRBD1,CASSDPGGSQPQHF,TGTGCCAGCAGTGACCCAGGGGGCAGTCAGCCCCAGCATTTT
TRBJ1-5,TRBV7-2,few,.,CASSLGLSNQPQHF,TGTGCCAGCAGCTTAGGGCTGAGCAATCAGCCCCAGCATTTT
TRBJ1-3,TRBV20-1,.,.,CSATDRPSGNTIYF,TGCAGTGCTACTGACAGGCCCTCTGGAAACACCATATATTTT
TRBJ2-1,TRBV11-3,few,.,CATSGSSYNEQFF,TGTGCCACCTCTGGGAGCTCCTACAATGAGCAGTTCTTC
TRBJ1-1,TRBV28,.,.,CASNHQGLNTEAFF,TGTGCCAGCAATCATCAGGGGCTGAACACTGAAGCTTTCTTT
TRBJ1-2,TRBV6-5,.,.,CASSQGHGYTF,TGTGCCAGCTCCCAGGGCCATGGCTACACCTTC
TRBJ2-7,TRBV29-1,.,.,CSVQGEGSFYEQYF,TGCAGCGTTCAGGGTGAAGGCTCCTTCTACGAGCAGTACTTC
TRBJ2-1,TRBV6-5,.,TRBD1,CASRRTGGINEQFF,TGTGCCAGCAGGAGGACAGGGGGTATCAATGAGCAGTTCTTC
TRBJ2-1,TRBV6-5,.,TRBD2,CASRLAGSSYNEQFF,TGTGCCAGCAGGCTAGCGGGGAGCTCCTACAATGAGCAGTTCTTC
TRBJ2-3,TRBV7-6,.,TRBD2,CASSLRLAGEVGDTQYF,TGTGCCAGCAGCTTACGACTAGCGGGAGAGGTAGGAGATACGCAGTATTTT
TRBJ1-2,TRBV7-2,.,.,CASSLQGVDYGYTF,TGTGCCAGCAGCTTACAAGGAGTGGACTATGGCTACACCTTC
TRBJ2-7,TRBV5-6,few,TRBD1,CASSRQGISYEQYF,TGTGCCAGCAGTCGACAGGGAATATCCTACGAGCAGTACTTC
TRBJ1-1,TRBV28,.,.,CASRVIGGWNTEAFF,TGTGCGAGCAGGGTTATTGGGGGCTGGAACACTGAAGCTTTCTTT
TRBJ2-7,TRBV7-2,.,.,CASSLSTQSREQYF,TGTGCCAGCAGCTTGAGCACCCAATCGCGGGAGCAGTACTTC
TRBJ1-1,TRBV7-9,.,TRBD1,CASSLGTGEGDTEAFF,TGTGCCAGCAGCTTAGGGACAGGGGAAGGGGATACTGAAGCTTTCTTT
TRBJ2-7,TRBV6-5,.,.,CASSYSQTGTYEQYF,TGTGCCAGCAGTTACTCCCAGACAGGAACCTACGAGCAGTACTTC